The 4 T cell receptor beta chains listed next were all sequenced from one sample in a study of beta chain features in type 1 diabetes. Study-level findings and limits: The study found moderately but significantly shorter TCRB CDR3s in all four CD4+ subsets of Type 1 diabetes patients.

Their specific antigens are unknown. Investigators reverse transcribed all isolated RNA, so they sequenced expressed TCRB transcripts. Libraries were prepared by immunoSEQ multiplex PCR; TCRdb keeps only in-frame clonotypes and omits some of them. The sample records approximately 140,000 clones, 9% being singletons. Specimen: central memory CD4+ T cells from blood. The source is a man aged 25-45 years with type 1 diabetes.

The chain combines TRBV5-1 with TRBJ2-2; D perhaps matches TRBD2 (5 bases). This CDR3 contains 15 residues. V was pared by 3 bases and J by 3 bases, with 12 bases between. Germline CDR1 and CDR2: SGHRS and YFSETQ. The CDR3 sequence is CASSSGNTDTGELFF. CDR3 in DNA: TGCGCCAGCAGCTCGGGGAACACGGACACCGGGGAGCTGTTTTTT. Complete variable domain (other parts from reference TRBV5-1 and TRBJ2-2): KAGVTQTPRYLIKTRGQQVTLSCSPISGHRSVSWYQQTPGQGLQFLFEYFSETQRNKGNFPGRFSGRQFSNSRSEMNVSTLELGDSALYLCASSSGNTDTGELFFGEGSRLTVL.

J is TRBJ2-1 and V is TRBV4-3; 9 positions agree with TRBD1. The V gene's germline CDR1 is LGHNA and CDR2 YSLEER. This CDR3 has 17 amino acids. The junction had 14 bases not matched to a gene; V was cut back by 4 bases and J by 7 bases. The CDR3 bases are TGCGCCAGCAGCCGAGCCTCGGGACAGGGTCCCGGGAATGAGCAGTTCTTC. It translates to CASSRASGQGPGNEQFF.

The chain employs TRBV18 and TRBJ1-2, with TRBD1 matching over 7 bases. The CDR3 totals 13 residues. Germline lookup yields CDR1 KGHSH and CDR2 LQKENI. V gave up 3 bases and J gave up 5 bases; unmatched junction bases: 3. CDR3 region: CASSPDREYGYTF. The CDR3 DNA reads as TGTGCCAGCTCACCCGACAGGGAATATGGCTACACCTTC. The variable domain in full, with the rest retrieved from reference TRBV18 and TRBJ1-2, is NAGVMQNPRHLVRRRGQEARLRCSPMKGHSHVYWYRQLPEEGLKFMVYLQKENIIDESGMPKERFSAEFPKEGPSILRIQQVVRGDSAAYFCASSPDREYGYTFGSGTRLTVV.

The chain employs TRBV5-4 and TRBJ2-5; TRBD2 agrees at 9 bases. The CDR3 loop spans 14 amino acids. Unmatched junction bases numbered 7, after V lost 3 bases and J lost 7 bases. Germline V gives CDR1 SGHNT, CDR2 YYREEE (reference sequence). The CDR3 DNA reads TGTGCCAGCAGCTCGCGGGGGGGACTCGGGACCCAGTACTTC. Translated: CASSSRGGLGTQYF.